This paragraph covers one T cell receptor beta chain sequence. Generated by immunoSEQ multiplex PCR, the TCRdb table keeps only in-frame clones and is missing some. Recorded here are 150,000 to 200,000 clones; the top ten clones represent approximately 2.2%. This entry is derived from a study of control samples from healthy donors and cancer patients. The receptor comes from a woman younger than 45 in good health. Sequencing used blood.

DNA of the CDR3: TGTGCCAGCAGCCTTTGGGACGGGAATCAGCCCCAGCATTTT. Its translation: CASSLWDGNQPQHF. The chain carries TRBV7-2 and TRBJ1-5; D is perhaps TRBD1 (5 bases). This CDR3 comprises 14 residues. Looked up from germline, CDR1 is SGHTA and CDR2 is FQGNSA. V was clipped by 5 bases and J by 4 bases, with 12 bases between them.